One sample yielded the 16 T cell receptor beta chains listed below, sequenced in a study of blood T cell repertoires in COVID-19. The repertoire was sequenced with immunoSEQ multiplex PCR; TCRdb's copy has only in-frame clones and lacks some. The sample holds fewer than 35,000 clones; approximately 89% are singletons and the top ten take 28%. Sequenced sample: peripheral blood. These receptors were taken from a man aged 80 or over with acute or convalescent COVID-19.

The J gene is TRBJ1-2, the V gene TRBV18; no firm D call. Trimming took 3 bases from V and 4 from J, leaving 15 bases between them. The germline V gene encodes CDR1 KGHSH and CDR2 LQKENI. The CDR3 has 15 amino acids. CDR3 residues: CASSPPGIGGYGYTF. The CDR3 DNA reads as TGTGCCAGCTCACCCCCCGGGATTGGAGGCTATGGCTACACCTTC. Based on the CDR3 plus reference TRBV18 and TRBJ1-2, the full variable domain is NAGVMQNPRHLVRRRGQEARLRCSPMKGHSHVYWYRQLPEEGLKFMVYLQKENIIDESGMPKERFSAEFPKEGPSILRIQQVVRGDSAAYFCASSPPGIGGYGYTFGSGTRLTVV.

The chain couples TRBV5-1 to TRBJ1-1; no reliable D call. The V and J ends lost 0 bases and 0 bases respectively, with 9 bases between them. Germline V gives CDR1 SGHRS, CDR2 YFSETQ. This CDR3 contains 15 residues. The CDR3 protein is CASSLAAGMNTEAFF. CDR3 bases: TGCGCCAGCAGCTTGGCGGCGGGAATGAACACTGAAGCTTTCTTT.

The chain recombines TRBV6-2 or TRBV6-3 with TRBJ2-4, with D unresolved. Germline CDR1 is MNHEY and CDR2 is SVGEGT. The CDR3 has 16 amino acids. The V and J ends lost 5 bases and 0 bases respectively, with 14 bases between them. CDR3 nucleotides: TGTGCCAGCAGTCATGGGCTCGTACTAGCCAAAAACATTCAGTACTTC. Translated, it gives CASSHGLVLAKNIQYF.

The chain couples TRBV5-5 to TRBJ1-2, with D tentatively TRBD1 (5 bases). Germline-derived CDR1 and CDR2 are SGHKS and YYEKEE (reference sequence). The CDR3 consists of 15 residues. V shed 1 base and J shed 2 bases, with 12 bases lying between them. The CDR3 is CASSLQGRMNYGYTF. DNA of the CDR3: TGTGCCAGCAGCTTGCAGGGCCGTATGAACTATGGCTACACCTTC.

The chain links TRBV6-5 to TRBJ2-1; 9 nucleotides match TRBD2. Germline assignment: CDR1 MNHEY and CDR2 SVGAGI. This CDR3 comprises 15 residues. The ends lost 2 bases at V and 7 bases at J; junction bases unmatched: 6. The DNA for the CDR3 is TGTGCCAGCAGTTACCTTAGCGGGAGATCGAATGAGCAGTTCTTC. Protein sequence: CASSYLSGRSNEQFF.

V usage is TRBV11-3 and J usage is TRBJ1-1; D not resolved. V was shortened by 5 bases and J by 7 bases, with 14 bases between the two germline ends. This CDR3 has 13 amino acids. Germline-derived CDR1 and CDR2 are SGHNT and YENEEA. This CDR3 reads CASSPGRGGEAFF. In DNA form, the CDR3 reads TGTGCCAGCAGCCCCGGACGTGGAGGTGAAGCTTTCTTT.

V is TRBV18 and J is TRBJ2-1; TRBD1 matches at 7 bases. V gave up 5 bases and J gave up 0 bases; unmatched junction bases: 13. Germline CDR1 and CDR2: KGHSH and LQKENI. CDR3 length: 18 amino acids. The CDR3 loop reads CASSSRQGGLSSYNEQFF. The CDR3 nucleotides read TGTGCCAGCTCATCCCGACAGGGTGGTTTAAGCTCCTACAATGAGCAGTTCTTC.

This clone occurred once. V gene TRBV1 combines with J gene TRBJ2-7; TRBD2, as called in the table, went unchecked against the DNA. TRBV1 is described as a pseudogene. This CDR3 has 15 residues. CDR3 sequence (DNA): TGCACCAGCAGCCAGCGCATCACTAGGTTGAACGAGCAGTACTTC. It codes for CTSSQRITRLNEQYF.

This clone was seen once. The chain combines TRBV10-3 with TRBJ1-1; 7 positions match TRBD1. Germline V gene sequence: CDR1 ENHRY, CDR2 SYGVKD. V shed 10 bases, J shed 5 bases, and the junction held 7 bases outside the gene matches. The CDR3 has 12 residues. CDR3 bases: TGTGCCAGCACAGGGGTTGGGACTGAAGCTTTCTTT. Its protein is CASTGVGTEAFF.

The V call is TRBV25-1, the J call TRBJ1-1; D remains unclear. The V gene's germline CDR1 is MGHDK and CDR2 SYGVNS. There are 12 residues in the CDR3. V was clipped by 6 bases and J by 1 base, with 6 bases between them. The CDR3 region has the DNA TGTGCCAGCAGGGCAGGGAACACTGAAGCTTTCTTT. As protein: CASRAGNTEAFF. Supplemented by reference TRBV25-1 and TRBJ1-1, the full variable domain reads EADIYQTPRYLVIGTGKKITLECSQTMGHDKMYWYQQDPGMELHLIHYSYGVNSTEKGDLSSESTVSRIRTEHFPLTLESARPSHTSQYLCASRAGNTEAFFGQGTRLTVV.

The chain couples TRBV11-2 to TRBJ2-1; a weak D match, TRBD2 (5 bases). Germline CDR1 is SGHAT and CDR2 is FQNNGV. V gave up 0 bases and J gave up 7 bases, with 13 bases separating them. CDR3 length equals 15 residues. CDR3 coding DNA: TGTGCCAGCAGCTTAGAGCGTGAGGGCTGGAATGAGCAGTTCTTC. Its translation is CASSLEREGWNEQFF.

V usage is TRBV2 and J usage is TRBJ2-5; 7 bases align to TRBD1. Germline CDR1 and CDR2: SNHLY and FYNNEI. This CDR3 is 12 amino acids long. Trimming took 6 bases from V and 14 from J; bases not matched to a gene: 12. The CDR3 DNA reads TGTGCCAGCAGCCCTACTAGGGACAGACCATACTTC. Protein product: CASSPTRDRPYF.

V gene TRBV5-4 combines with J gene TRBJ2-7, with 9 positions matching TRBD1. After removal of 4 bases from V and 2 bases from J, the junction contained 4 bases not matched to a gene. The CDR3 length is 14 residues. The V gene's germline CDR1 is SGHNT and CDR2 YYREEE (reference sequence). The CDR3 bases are TGTGCCAGCAGCCCGGACAGGGGCCCCTACGAGCAGTACTTC. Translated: CASSPDRGPYEQYF.

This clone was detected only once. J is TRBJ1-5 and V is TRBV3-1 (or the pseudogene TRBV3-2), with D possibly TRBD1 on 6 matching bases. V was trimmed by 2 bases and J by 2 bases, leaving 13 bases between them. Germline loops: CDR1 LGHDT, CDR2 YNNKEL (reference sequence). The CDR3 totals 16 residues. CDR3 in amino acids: CASSQLAGVGNQPQHF. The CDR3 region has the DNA TGTGCCAGCAGCCAATTGGCAGGGGTAGGCAATCAGCCCCAGCATTTT.

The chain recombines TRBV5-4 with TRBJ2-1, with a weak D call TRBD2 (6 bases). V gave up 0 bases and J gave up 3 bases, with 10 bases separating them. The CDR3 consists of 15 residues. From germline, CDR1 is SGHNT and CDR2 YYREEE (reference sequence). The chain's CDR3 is CASSLELADYNEQFF. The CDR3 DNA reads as TGTGCCAGCAGCTTGGAACTAGCAGACTACAATGAGCAGTTCTTC.

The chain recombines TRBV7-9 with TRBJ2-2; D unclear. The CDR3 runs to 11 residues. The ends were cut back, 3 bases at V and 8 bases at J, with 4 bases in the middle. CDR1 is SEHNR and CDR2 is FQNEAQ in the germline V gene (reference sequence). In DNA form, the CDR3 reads TGTGCCAGCAGCTTTGAGGGGGAGCTGTTTTTT. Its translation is CASSFEGELFF. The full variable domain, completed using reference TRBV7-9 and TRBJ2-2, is DTGVSQNPRHKITKRGQNVTFRCDPISEHNRLYWYRQTLGQGPEFLTYFQNEAQLEKSRLLSDRFSAERPKGSFSTLEIQRTEQGDSAMYLCASSFEGELFFGEGSRLTVL.